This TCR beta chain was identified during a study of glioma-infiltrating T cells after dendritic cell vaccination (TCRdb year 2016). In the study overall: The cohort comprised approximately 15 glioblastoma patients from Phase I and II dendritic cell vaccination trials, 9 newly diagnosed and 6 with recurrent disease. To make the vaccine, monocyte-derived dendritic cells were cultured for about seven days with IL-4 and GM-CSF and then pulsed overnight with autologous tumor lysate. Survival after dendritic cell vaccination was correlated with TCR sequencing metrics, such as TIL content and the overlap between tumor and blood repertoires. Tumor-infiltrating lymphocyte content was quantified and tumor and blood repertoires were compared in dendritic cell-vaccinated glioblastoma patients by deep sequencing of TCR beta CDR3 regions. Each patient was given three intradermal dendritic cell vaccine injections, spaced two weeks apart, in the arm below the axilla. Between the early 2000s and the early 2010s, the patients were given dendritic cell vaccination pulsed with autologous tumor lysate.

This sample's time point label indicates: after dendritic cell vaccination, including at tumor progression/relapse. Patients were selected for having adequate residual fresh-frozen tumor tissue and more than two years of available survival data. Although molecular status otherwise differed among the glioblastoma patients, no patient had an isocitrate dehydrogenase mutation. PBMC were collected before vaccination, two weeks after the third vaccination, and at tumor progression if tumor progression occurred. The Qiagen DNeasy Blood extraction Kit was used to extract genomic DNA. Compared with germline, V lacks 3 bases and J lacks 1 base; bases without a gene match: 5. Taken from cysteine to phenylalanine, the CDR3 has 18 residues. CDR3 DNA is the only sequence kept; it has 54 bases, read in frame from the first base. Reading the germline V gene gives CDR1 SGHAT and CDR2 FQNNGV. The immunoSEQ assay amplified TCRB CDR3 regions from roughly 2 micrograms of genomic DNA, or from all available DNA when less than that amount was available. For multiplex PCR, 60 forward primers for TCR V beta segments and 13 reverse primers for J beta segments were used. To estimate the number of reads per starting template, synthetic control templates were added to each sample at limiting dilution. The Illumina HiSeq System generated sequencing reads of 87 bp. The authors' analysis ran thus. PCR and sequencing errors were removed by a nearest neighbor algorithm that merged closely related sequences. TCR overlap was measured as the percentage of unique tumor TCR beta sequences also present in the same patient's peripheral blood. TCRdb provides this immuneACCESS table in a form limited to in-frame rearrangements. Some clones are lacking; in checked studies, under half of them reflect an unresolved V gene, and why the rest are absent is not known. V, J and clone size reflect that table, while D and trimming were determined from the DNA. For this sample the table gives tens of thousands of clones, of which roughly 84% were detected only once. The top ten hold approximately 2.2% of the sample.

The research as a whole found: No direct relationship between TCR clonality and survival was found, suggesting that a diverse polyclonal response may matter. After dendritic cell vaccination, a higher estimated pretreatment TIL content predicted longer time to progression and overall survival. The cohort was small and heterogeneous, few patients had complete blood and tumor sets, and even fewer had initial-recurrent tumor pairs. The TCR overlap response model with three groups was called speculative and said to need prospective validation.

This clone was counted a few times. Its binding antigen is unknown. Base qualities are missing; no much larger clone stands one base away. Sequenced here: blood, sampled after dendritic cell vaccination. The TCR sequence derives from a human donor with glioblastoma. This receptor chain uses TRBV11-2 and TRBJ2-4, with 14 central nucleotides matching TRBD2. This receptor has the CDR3 CASSFVTSGRAAKNIQYF. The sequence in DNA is TGTGCCAGCAGCTTCGTGACTAGCGGGAGGGCTGCCAAAAACATTCAGTACTTC.